The rows below give T cell receptor beta chains drawn from one sample of a study of blood T cell repertoires in COVID-19. Produced via immunoSEQ multiplex PCR; TCRdb's table is partial and in-frame only. The sample includes around 140,000 clones, 84% seen only once; the top ten take approximately 1.5%. Sequences were obtained from peripheral blood. The receptors were gathered from a man between 60 and 75 years old with acute or convalescent COVID-19. Both conserved end residues are part of each CDR3. D genes are given only for firm matches. Only some rows state a clone size, as once, few, many or a class for expanded clones.

.	TRBV10-3	.	TRBJ2-4	TGTGCCATCATGGCGAGCCAGGGTTCCAAAAACATTCAGTACTTC	CAIMASQGSKNIQYF
TRBD1	TRBV19	.	TRBJ1-5	TGTGCCAGTAGCCCCCCGGGGGGACAGGGGGCCAAGCAGCCCCAGCATTTT	CASSPPGGQGAKQPQHF
TRBD2	TRBV20-1	.	TRBJ2-7	TGCAGTGCTAGTTGGGGCGGACTAGCGGGAGTGGAGCAGTACTTC	CSASWGGLAGVEQYF
TRBD1	TRBV3-1/TRBV3-2	.	TRBJ2-7	TGTGCCAGCAGCCAAGATCGGGACAGGGTCTCCTACGAGCAGTACTTC	CASSQDRDRVSYEQYF
.	TRBV5-6	once	TRBJ2-7	TGTGCCAGCAGCTTCCAGAGGCGCGACGAGCAGTACTTC	CASSFQRRDEQYF
TRBD1	TRBV9	.	TRBJ1-4	TGTGCCAGCAGCCAGGGGACAGGGGGAGAAAAACTGTTTTTT	CASSQGTGGEKLFF
.	TRBV19	.	TRBJ1-2	TGTGCCAGTAGTATATTGGGGCGCGGCTACACCTTC	CASSILGRGYTF
.	TRBV7-9	few	TRBJ1-6	TGTGCCAGCAGCTCCACAGGGATAGTTTCACCCCTCCACTTT	CASSSTGIVSPLHF
TRBD2	TRBV18	.	TRBJ2-3	TGTGCCAGCTCAGAGGTTGGGACTAGCGGGATAAATCTACGAGATACGCAGTATTTT	CASSEVGTSGINLRDTQYF
TRBD2	TRBV19	.	TRBJ2-4	TGTGCCAGTAGTATGGCGGGGGGCCTTGACATTCAGTACTTC	CASSMAGGLDIQYF
.	TRBV2	.	TRBJ2-1	TGTGCCAGCAGTGGAACGAGCTCCTACAATGAGCAGTTCTTC	CASSGTSSYNEQFF
TRBD1	TRBV24-1	.	TRBJ1-2	TGTGCCACCAGTGATACCTACAGGGGTGGCTACACCTTC	CATSDTYRGGYTF
.	TRBV18	.	TRBJ1-1	TGTGCCAGCTCACCCCAGGTTAACACTGAAGCTTTCTTT	CASSPQVNTEAFF
TRBD1	TRBV25-1	.	TRBJ1-2	TGTGCCAGCGGAGCCGGGACAGGGGGGGGCTACACCTTC	CASGAGTGGGYTF
TRBD1	TRBV27	.	TRBJ2-7	TGTGCCAGCAGTTTGACAGGGGGTGCCTACGAGCAGTACTTC	CASSLTGGAYEQYF
.	TRBV19	.	TRBJ1-4	TGTGCCAGTAGTCTATATCCTAATGAAAAACTGTTTTTT	CASSLYPNEKLFF
.	TRBV19	.	TRBJ1-5	TGTGCCAGTAGTATAGACAATAGCAATCAGCCCCAGCATTTT	CASSIDNSNQPQHF
TRBD2	TRBV30	.	TRBJ2-1	TGTGCCTGGAGTTACCAACTAGCGCTATCCTACAATGAGCAGTTCTTC	CAWSYQLALSYNEQFF
TRBD2	TRBV7-2	few	TRBJ2-2	TGTGCCAGCAGCTTAGGCCCGGGACTAGCGGGAGAAACCGGGGAGCTGTTTTTT	CASSLGPGLAGETGELFF
.	TRBV6-5	once	TRBJ1-4	TGTGCCAGCAGTAACCAGGGTTTACTGTTTTTT	CASSNQGLLFF
.	TRBV4-1	.	TRBJ2-2	TGCGCCAGCAGCGGCGGTTTGGTGGTAGACACCGGGGAGCTGTTTTTT	CASSGGLVVDTGELFF
TRBD1	TRBV9	.	TRBJ2-2	TGTGCCAGCAGAGGGACAGGAGTCGGGGAGCTGTTTTTT	CASRGTGVGELFF
.	TRBV7-2	.	TRBJ1-2	TGTGCCAGCAGCTTAGAAGACACCTCTAACTATGGCTACACCTTC	CASSLEDTSNYGYTF
.	TRBV19	.	TRBJ2-5	TGTGCCAGTAGTTCGGGACTTGTAGAGACCCAGTACTTC	CASSSGLVETQYF
.	TRBV2	.	TRBJ1-5	TGTGCCAGCAGTGATTTCCCGGGTCAGCCCCAGCATTTT	CASSDFPGQPQHF
.	TRBV9	once	TRBJ2-1	TGTGCCAGCAGCGTAGAAATCAGGTCTCAAGAGCAGTTCTTC	CASSVEIRSQEQFF
TRBD2	TRBV10-3	.	TRBJ2-1	TGTGCCATCAGCTACAGTTGGGGAGGGGACAATGAGCAGTTCTTC	CAISYSWGGDNEQFF
.	TRBV14	once	TRBJ2-7	TGTGCCAGCAGCCAAAGACAGGATTCCTACGAGCAGTACTTC	CASSQRQDSYEQYF
TRBD2	TRBV4-1	.	TRBJ2-7	TGCGCCAGCAGCCAAGAGCTTGGCCAGGGCAAGGGAGGGGAGCAGTACTTC	CASSQELGQGKGGEQYF
.	TRBV27	.	TRBJ2-3	TGTGCCAGCAGTTCCTCTAGCGATACGCAGTATTTT	CASSSSSDTQYF
.	TRBV24-1	.	TRBJ2-7	TGTGCCACCAGTGGGACGGACAAGGGTACCTACGAGCAGTACTTC	CATSGTDKGTYEQYF
TRBD1	TRBV5-1	.	TRBJ1-4	TGCGCCAGCAAAACAGGGGTGGGGGATGAAAAACTGTTTTTT	CASKTGVGDEKLFF
.	TRBV11-2	.	TRBJ1-6	TGTGCCAGCAGCTTAGTCAGGGGTAATTCACCCCTCCACTTT	CASSLVRGNSPLHF
TRBD1	TRBV3-1/TRBV3-2	once	TRBJ2-7	TGTGCCAGCAGCCAGAGAAGGGACAGGGTCTACGAGCAGTACTTC	CASSQRRDRVYEQYF
TRBD1	TRBV5-1	.	TRBJ1-6	TGCGCCAGCAGCCTTGACAGGGCTAATTCACCCCTCCACTTT	CASSLDRANSPLHF
TRBD1	TRBV4-1	.	TRBJ1-2	TGCGCCAGCAGCCAAGAAGCGGCAGGGGGTTTTGGCTACACCTTC	CASSQEAAGGFGYTF
TRBD1	TRBV6-5	.	TRBJ2-1	TGTGCCAACAGGGACAGGAGCCCGTCCAATGAGCAGTTCTTC	CANRDRSPSNEQFF
TRBD1	TRBV5-4	.	TRBJ1-2	TGTGCCAGCAGCTTGGGGGACAGTTGGGGCTACACCTTC	CASSLGDSWGYTF
.	TRBV29-1	once	TRBJ1-2	TGCAGCGTTGAAGATGAGTACAACTATGGCTACACCTTC	CSVEDEYNYGYTF
TRBD1	TRBV5-1	.	TRBJ1-1	TGCGCCAGCAGCTCCGGGACAGGGGACACTGAAGCTTTCTTT	CASSSGTGDTEAFF
TRBD2	TRBV25-1	.	TRBJ2-3	TGTGCCAGCAGTGCGGGACTAGCCTTAAGCATAGATACGCAGTATTTT	CASSAGLALSIDTQYF
.	TRBV15	.	TRBJ2-7	TGTGCCACCAGCAGAGCGCAGGGAAGCTCCTACGAGCAGTACTTC	CATSRAQGSSYEQYF